The 27 T cell receptor beta chains given below trace back to one sample, sequenced in a study of blood T cells in healthy people across ages. Primed by a sample-barcoded 5' primer and a J-beta primer mix, a second PCR proceeded for 7 to 11 cycles. One entry per CDR3 protein, called by TCRdb with MiXCR from the 5' RACE reads. In the table there are hundreds of thousands of distinct CDR3 sequences, 52% of which are singletons. The sequenced sample consisted of blood. These receptors all come from a woman of 80 years or more in good health.

This clonotype was seen many times. The chain's CDR3 is CASSLGTEPYQPQHF. The DNA of the CDR3 is TGTGCCAGCAGCCTTGGGACAGAACCCTATCAGCCCCAGCATTTT. The chain has TRBV3-1 and TRBJ1-5, with 7 bases fitting TRBD1. J lost 5 bases, V lost 4 bases, and 8 bases had no gene match. Germline V CDR1 and CDR2: LGHDT, YNNKEL (reference sequence). The CDR3 length is 15 residues.

This clonotype was counted many times. J is TRBJ2-1 and V is TRBV11-2, with D possibly TRBD1 on 6 matching bases. Trimming stripped 5 bases from V and 9 bases from J, with 20 bases between. Per the germline V gene, CDR1 is SGHAT and CDR2 is FQNNGV. The CDR3 runs to 15 residues. The CDR3 is CASSLSRPQGSEQFF. The CDR3, as DNA: TGTGCCAGCAGCCTTAGTAGGCCCCAGGGGTCTGAGCAGTTCTTC.

The chain has TRBV5-1 and TRBJ1-1; D unclear. Trimming took 3 bases from V and 0 from J, leaving 12 bases between them. There are 15 residues in the CDR3. CDR1 is SGHRS and CDR2 is YFSETQ in the germline V gene. DNA for the CDR3: TGCGCCAGCAGCTCCCGTCAGGACGTGAACACTGAAGCTTTCTTT. Amino acid sequence: CASSSRQDVNTEAFF.

The rearrangement uses TRBV10-3 and TRBJ1-2; 9 bases are a match to TRBD1. The V gene end was trimmed by 3 bases and the J gene end by 5 bases; junction bases not matched to a gene: 4. From germline, CDR1 is ENHRY and CDR2 SYGVKD. This CDR3 comprises 14 residues. CDR3 DNA: TGTGCCATCAGTGACAACGGACAGGGGTATGGCTACACCTTC. The encoded protein is CAISDNGQGYGYTF.

V gene TRBV29-1 combines with J gene TRBJ2-7; D may match TRBD1 or TRBD2 (7 bases each). V lost 3 bases and J lost 1, with 16 bases in between. The CDR3 extends over 15 amino acids. The germline CDR1 and CDR2 sequences are SQVTM and ANQGSEA. The CDR3 reads CSVEWGGQYSYEQYF. The CDR3 nucleotides read TGCAGCGTTGAGTGGGGGGGACAGTATTCCTACGAGCAGTACTTC.

This clonotype showed up just a few times. The V gene is TRBV27, the J gene TRBJ2-1; no definite D call. This CDR3 contains 12 residues. The germline CDR1 and CDR2 sequences are MNHEY and SMNVEV (reference sequence). Trimming stripped 6 bases from V and 10 bases from J, with 13 bases between. The CDR3 is CASSLRDGEQFF. The CDR3 DNA follows: TGTGCCAGCAGCCTACGTGATGGGGAGCAGTTCTTC.

There are many counts of this clonotype. The chain is built from TRBV7-2 and TRBJ1-6; 7 nucleotides agree with TRBD1. The length of the CDR3 is 15 residues. CDR1 and CDR2 from the germline V gene are SGHTA and FQGNSA. V shed 6 bases, J shed 7 bases, and the junction held 9 bases outside the gene matches. The CDR3 DNA sequence: TGTGCCAGCAGACAACAGACAGGGAGGAATTCACCCCTCCACTTT. This sequence encodes CASRQQTGRNSPLHF.

Of note for this clonotype: One base away lies a much larger clone, so this may be a sequencing read error. The V and J genes are TRBV6-5 and TRBJ2-5, with D perhaps matching TRBD2 (6 bases). CDR3 size: 12 residues. With 6 bases removed from V and 11 bases from J, the gap between germline ends came to 16 bases. CDR1 is MNHEY and CDR2 is SVGAGI in the germline V gene. The DNA for the CDR3 is TGTGCCAGCAGCCAAACCAGAAGCGGGCAGTACTTC. It yields the protein CASSQTRSGQYF.

This sequence joins TRBV29-1 and TRBJ2-1; either TRBD1 or TRBD2 may supply D (5 bases each). Trimming took 6 bases from V and 4 from J, leaving 16 bases between them. The CDR3 runs 14 residues. From germline, CDR1 is SQVTM and CDR2 ANQGSEA. DNA for the CDR3: TGCAGCGTCAACGGGGACCGAACGTACAATGAGCAGTTCTTC. Translation gives CSVNGDRTYNEQFF.

This chain joins TRBV6-2 or TRBV6-3 and TRBJ1-2; D possibly corresponds to TRBD1 (5 bases). Germline CDR1 is MNHEY and CDR2 is SVGEGT. CDR3 length equals 13 residues. Trimming took off 2 bases at V and 4 bases at J, with 8 bases between the two ends. CDR3 sequence reads: CASSYGTSYGYTF. DNA for the CDR3: TGTGCCAGCAGTTACGGGACCAGCTATGGCTACACCTTC.

The V gene is TRBV25-1, the J gene TRBJ2-5; no clear D. The CDR3 runs 14 residues. Germline values: CDR1 MGHDK, CDR2 SYGVNS. V dropped 1 base and J dropped 2 bases, with 8 bases sitting between them. The CDR3, as DNA: TGTGCCAGCAGTGAATCGTTAGATCAAGAGACCCAGTACTTC. It is translated as CASSESLDQETQYF.

This sequence joins TRBV7-9 and TRBJ1-4; D remains unclear. Germline V CDR1 and CDR2: SEHNR, FQNEAQ (reference sequence). This CDR3 has 15 amino acids. The germline V and J ends were trimmed by 4 bases and 7 bases, with 16 bases remaining between them. As DNA, the CDR3 is TGTGCCAGCAGCTCGGTGGCCTTCCCAGGTGAAAAACTGTTTTTT. Protein product: CASSSVAFPGEKLFF.

For the CDR3, the DNA is TGTGCCACCAGCAGAGAGGGATCTTTATACAATGAGCAGTTCTTC. As protein: CATSREGSLYNEQFF. The chain joins TRBV15 to TRBJ2-1; D remains unclear. Germline V gene lookup returns CDR1 LNHNV and CDR2 YYDKDF (reference sequence). The CDR3 is 15 residues long. V lost 0 bases, J lost 4 bases, and 10 bases lay in between.

Of note for this clonotype: A much bigger clone sits one base away, suggesting this may be a read error. This rearrangement joins TRBV6-1 to TRBJ1-2; a weak D match, TRBD1 (5 bases). The CDR3 is 12 amino acids. Germline values: CDR1 MNHNS, CDR2 SASEGT. Trimming pared 8 bases from V and 10 bases from J, leaving 17 bases between. CDR3 in DNA: TGTGCCAGCCGGGGCCCACCTTGGGACTACACCTTC. This codes for CASRGPPWDYTF.

This clonotype occurred many times. The chain uses TRBV20-1 and TRBJ2-5; 8 positions match TRBD1. Losses at the gene ends were 5 bases for V and 5 bases for J; bases not matched to a gene: 10. This CDR3 contains 14 residues. Per the germline V gene, CDR1 is DFQATT and CDR2 is SNEGSKA (reference sequence). The CDR3 bases are TGCAGTGCTTTAGGACAGGGAGGAGGCGAGACCCAGTACTTC. Translating gives CSALGQGGGETQYF.

The rearrangement joins TRBV20-1 to TRBJ2-7, with D tentatively TRBD2 (6 bases). CDR1 and CDR2 from the germline V gene are DFQATT and SNEGSKA (reference sequence). This CDR3 spans 20 amino acids. Trimming shortened V by 5 bases and J by 3 bases, and 35 bases separated the two germline ends. The CDR3: CSAVPGGVTQVGFLNYEQYF. CDR3 sequence (DNA): TGCAGTGCTGTCCCCGGAGGGGTAACTCAAGTGGGGTTCCTAAACTACGAGCAGTACTTC.

Many counts were recorded for this clonotype. V usage is TRBV12-3 or TRBV12-4 and J usage is TRBJ2-1, with TRBD2 identical over 11 bases. The CDR3 has 13 residues. Trimming at V came to 9 bases and at J to 8 bases, leaving 6 bases not matched to a gene. In DNA form, the CDR3 reads TGTGCCAGTTTAGCGGGAGGGATCCATGAGCAGTTCTTC. Translated: CASLAGGIHEQFF.

This clonotype was picked up many times. This chain joins TRBV15 and TRBJ1-2; D call uncertain. The germline CDR1 and CDR2 sequences are LNHNV and YYDKDF (reference sequence). V lost 0 bases and J 7 bases, leaving 15 bases between the germline ends. The CDR3 covers 15 residues. The CDR3 bases are TGTGCCACCAGCAGAGATTTCGGGGATTTATCTGGCTACACCTTC. Amino acid sequence: CATSRDFGDLSGYTF.

About this clonotype itself: This sequence may be a read error, since a much larger clone differs from it by one base. CDR3 sequence: CSAPGTGKTNEQYF. The CDR3 coding sequence is TGCAGTGCACCTGGGACAGGGAAGACCAATGAGCAGTACTTC. The V and J genes are TRBV20-1 and TRBJ2-7; TRBD1 matches 9 bases. The length of the CDR3 is 14 residues. Per the germline V gene, CDR1 is DFQATT and CDR2 is SNEGSKA (reference sequence). V lost 6 bases to trimming and J lost 7 bases; unmatched junction nucleotides: 13.

The chain is built from TRBV6-5 and TRBJ2-1, with D uncertain. This CDR3 has 13 residues. The germline V and J ends were trimmed by 6 bases and 6 bases, with 12 bases remaining between them. From germline, CDR1 is MNHEY and CDR2 SVGAGI. CDR3 in DNA: TGTGCCAGCAGGGACGTAGGAGTCAATGAGCAGTTCTTC. This translates into CASRDVGVNEQFF.

This clonotype came up a few times. The chain employs TRBV20-1 and TRBJ1-2; maybe TRBD1 (6 bases). Germline V gene data show CDR1 as DFQATT and CDR2 as SNEGSKA (reference sequence). The CDR3 totals 12 residues. The V end lost 1 base, the J end lost 5 bases, and 8 bases lay between the germline ends. The CDR3 loop reads CSARAQGYGYTF. The CDR3 DNA reads TGCAGTGCTAGAGCGCAGGGGTATGGCTACACCTTC.

The CDR3 loop reads CASSDPGQGGGTNEKLFF. In nucleotides, the CDR3 is TGTGCCAGCAGTGACCCAGGGCAGGGAGGTGGGACTAATGAAAAACTGTTTTTT. V and J are TRBV25-1 and TRBJ1-4; tentative D call: TRBD1 (5 bases). Germline loops: CDR1 MGHDK, CDR2 SYGVNS. This CDR3 spans 18 amino acids. Trimming removed 3 bases from V and 2 bases from J, with 19 bases in between.

Turning to this clonotype: A much bigger clone sits one base away, suggesting this may be a read error. J is TRBJ2-1 and V is TRBV20-1; 14 bases map to TRBD2. After removal of 7 bases from V and 8 bases from J, the junction contained 10 bases not matched to a gene. CDR3 size: 15 residues. Germline V gene lookup returns CDR1 DFQATT and CDR2 SNEGSKA (reference sequence). CDR3 sequence (DNA): TGCAGTGGGGAAACGGGGACTAGCGGGAGCCATGAGCAGTTCTTC. It codes for CSGETGTSGSHEQFF.

The chain carries TRBV14 and TRBJ2-3; D may correspond to TRBD1 or TRBD2 (5 bases each). The CDR3 loop spans 16 amino acids. V gave up 4 bases and J gave up 2 bases, with 16 bases separating them. From germline, CDR1 is SGHDN and CDR2 FVKESK. For the CDR3, the DNA is TGTGCCAGCAGCCGGGGGAATAGACTCGCCACAGATACGCAGTATTTT. This translates into CASSRGNRLATDTQYF.

The chain uses TRBV28 and TRBJ2-7; possibly TRBD1 for D (5 bases). The CDR3 totals 14 residues. Per germline, CDR1 MDHEN and CDR2 SYDVKM. V dropped 4 bases and J dropped 4 bases, with 14 bases sitting between them. Here the CDR3 DNA reads TGTGCCAGCAGTTCCCGGACATTCTTATACGAGCAGTACTTC. Translation gives CASSSRTFLYEQYF.

The genes are TRBV14 and TRBJ2-7; D might be TRBD1 or TRBD2, each matching 5 bases. From germline, CDR1 is SGHDN and CDR2 FVKESK. This CDR3 is 11 amino acids long. V lost 4 bases and J 7 bases, leaving 8 bases between the germline ends. The CDR3 sequence: CASSRGFEQYF. The CDR3 coding sequence is TGTGCCAGCAGCCGGGGGTTTGAGCAGTACTTC.

The CDR3 loop reads CASSPGLAGWDEQFF. CDR3 DNA sequence: TGTGCCAGCAGCCCGGGACTTGCGGGTTGGGATGAGCAGTTCTTC. The rearrangement links TRBV7-2 to TRBJ2-1, with D perhaps TRBD2 (6 bases). Germline V gene sequence: CDR1 SGHTA, CDR2 FQGNSA. This CDR3 has 15 amino acids. V lost 5 bases and J lost 8, with 19 bases in between.